This TCR beta chain derives from a study of blood T cell repertoires in COVID-19. Overall study: Sample material is recorded as cDNA or gDNA derived from T cells, B-cell-depleted T cells, or PBMCs.

The participants were between roughly 18 and 100 years old and came from about two dozen US areas. The CDR3 extends over 16 amino acids. Germline values: CDR1 MDHEN, CDR2 SYDVKM. Trimming cost V 4 bases and J 2 bases; bases outside gene matches: 8. Authors' data handling: Counts of nucleated cells, estimated from reference gene primer amplification, were obtained. Profiling relied on immunoSEQ multiplex PCR, and the TCRdb table lists in-frame clones only, not all of them. That table supplies the V and J calls and clone size; D and trimming were determined from the DNA. The table lists around 250,000 clones, roughly 88% of them singletons.

This receptor was obtained from a woman aged 50 to 60 who had recovered from COVID-19. Specimen: PBMCs or T cells enriched from blood (not recorded which). The chain employs TRBV28 and TRBJ2-7; 10 bases fit TRBD2. The CDR3 is CASSYGEGTSAYEQYF. Written as DNA, the CDR3 is TGTGCCAGCAGTTACGGGGAGGGGACTAGCGCCTACGAGCAGTACTTC.